The 23 T cell receptor beta chains below come from one sample, sequenced in a study of somatic reversion in DOCK8 deficiency. TRB libraries came from one-step amplicon PCR on around 90 ng genomic DNA with EuroClonality-NGS primers. One entry per CDR3 protein results from TCRdb running MiXCR on the multiplex PCR reads. The sample includes over a thousand distinct CDR3 sequences, 15% to 20% of them seen just once. The source material was blood. Every receptor here comes from a human donor with DOCK8 deficiency.

By frequency in the sample, this clonotype is medium-sized. The J gene is TRBJ1-1, the V gene TRBV19, with TRBD1 as a possible D gene (6 bases). Germline loops: CDR1 LNHDA, CDR2 SQIVND (reference sequence). V lost 6 bases to trimming and J lost 1 base, with 9 bases between them. The CDR3 is 13 amino acids. CDR3 bases: TGTGCCAGTAGCGGACAGAAGAACACTGAAGCTTTCTTT. It translates to CASSGQKNTEAFF.

This clonotype rates as medium-sized (0.01 to 0.1%). The chain employs TRBV20-1 and TRBJ1-3; D gene ambiguous. The ends were cut back, 1 base at V and 8 bases at J, with 12 bases in the middle. Germline V gene data show CDR1 as DFQATT and CDR2 as SNEGSKA (reference sequence). This CDR3 contains 13 residues. The DNA for the CDR3 is TGCAGTGCTAGAGTGCCGGGAGGAGACACCATATATTTT. It encodes CSARVPGGDTIYF.

Here the CDR3 reads CASSLKGSYEQYF. The CDR3 region has the DNA TGCGCCAGCAGCTTAAAAGGTTCCTACGAGCAGTACTTC. The rearrangement uses TRBV5-1 and TRBJ2-7; the D is unclear. The V end lost 2 bases, the J end lost 1 base, and 7 bases lay between the germline ends. Germline lookup yields CDR1 SGHRS and CDR2 YFSETQ. CDR3 length: 13 amino acids.

This clonotype was recorded a few times. The chain uses TRBV5-1 and TRBJ2-7; TRBD1 aligns across 9 bases. Germline CDR1 reads SGHRS; CDR2 reads YFSETQ. V trimming: 0 bases; J trimming: 3 bases; junction bases outside the gene matches: 7. This CDR3 region has 16 residues. Here the CDR3 DNA reads TGCGCCAGCAGCTTGGCCATTAGACAGGGGGACTACGAGCAGTACTTC. Protein: CASSLAIRQGDYEQYF.

This clonotype is categorized as large. The chain joins TRBV11-3 to TRBJ2-2, with D perhaps matching TRBD2 (6 bases). The V end was cut by 2 bases, the J end by 4 bases, with 14 bases between. Germline CDR1 reads SGHNT; CDR2 reads YENEEA. CDR3 length: 16 amino acids. The CDR3 sequence: CASSLRGREATGELFF. DNA for the CDR3: TGTGCCAGCAGCTTAAGGGGCAGGGAGGCCACCGGGGAGCTGTTTTTT. Based on the CDR3 plus reference TRBV11-3 and TRBJ2-2, the full variable domain is EAGVVQSPRYKIIEKKQPVAFWCNPISGHNTLYWYLQNLGQGPELLIRYENEEAVDDSQLPKDRFSAERLKGVDSTLKIQPAELGDSAVYLCASSLRGREATGELFFGEGSRLTVL.

This clonotype is classed as medium-sized. CDR3 coding DNA: TGTGCCAGCAGCCACTCAAGACGGGAGGGTTATGGCTACACCTTC. This codes for CASSHSRREGYGYTF. V gene TRBV3-1 combines with J gene TRBJ1-2; no clear D gene. CDR3 length: 15 residues. V was pared by 3 bases and J by 5 bases, with 16 bases between. Germline assignment: CDR1 LGHDT and CDR2 YNNKEL (reference sequence).

This clonotype counts as large. The J gene is TRBJ1-1, the V gene TRBV20-1; perhaps TRBD1 as D (5 bases). CDR1 and CDR2 from the germline V gene are DFQATT and SNEGSKA (reference sequence). V was cut by 5 bases and J by 1 base, with 11 bases left in between. The length of the CDR3 is 13 residues. CDR3 sequence reads: CSARGLSNTEAFF. The CDR3 bases are TGCAGTGCTCGGGGACTCTCGAACACTGAAGCTTTCTTT.

By share, this clonotype counts as medium-sized. V is TRBV3-1 and J is TRBJ1-2; D not resolved. Trimming pared 6 bases from V and 6 bases from J, leaving 8 bases between. The CDR3 has 11 residues. From germline, CDR1 is LGHDT and CDR2 YNNKEL (reference sequence). The CDR3 coding sequence is TGTGCCAGCAGGCACAGAAATGGCTACACCTTC. Its protein product is CASRHRNGYTF.

In its sample, this clonotype ranks as medium-sized (0.01 to 0.1%). This CDR3 is CSASSAPPTREQYF. In DNA, the CDR3 is TGCAGTGCTAGTTCCGCGCCGCCTACAAGAGAGCAGTACTTC. The chain links TRBV20-1 to TRBJ2-7; D is unresolved. CDR3 size: 14 residues. V gave up 3 bases and J gave up 7 bases, with 19 bases separating them. CDR1 and CDR2 (germline): DFQATT, SNEGSKA (reference sequence).

The J gene is TRBJ1-5, the V gene TRBV6-2 or TRBV6-3; D perhaps matches TRBD1 (6 bases). CDR3 length equals 15 residues. Germline V gene lookup returns CDR1 MNHEY and CDR2 SVGEGT. Trimming took off 6 bases at V and 3 bases at J, with 15 bases between the two ends. Here the CDR3 DNA reads TGTGCCAGCAGGTCCCGCCGGGACAACAATCAGCCCCAGCATTTT. The encoded protein is CASRSRRDNNQPQHF.

By sample share, this clonotype is medium-sized (0.01 to 0.1%). The chain uses TRBV19 and TRBJ1-1, with 7 bases lining up with TRBD1. The V segment lost 5 bases and the J segment 9 bases; nucleotides outside the gene matches: 9. The CDR3 is 13 residues long. The germline CDR1 and CDR2 sequences are LNHDA and SQIVND (reference sequence). CDR3 region: CASSAVTGVQAFF. The CDR3 DNA follows: TGTGCCAGTAGTGCCGTAACAGGGGTTCAAGCTTTCTTT.

This sequence joins TRBV19 and TRBJ2-1; a possible D gene is TRBD2 (6 bases). CDR3 length: 13 residues. The germline CDR1 and CDR2 sequences are LNHDA and SQIVND (reference sequence). V was trimmed by 10 bases and J by 7 bases, leaving 17 bases between them. The CDR3 sequence: CATSTGGRNEQFF. CDR3 sequence (DNA): TGTGCCACTTCAACCGGGGGTAGGAATGAGCAGTTCTTC.

In its sample, this clonotype was seen many times. The chain couples TRBV28 to TRBJ2-7, with D possibly being TRBD1 (5 bases). The CDR3 has 11 residues. The V end was cut by 6 bases, the J end by 4 bases, with 7 bases between. The germline V gene has CDR1 MDHEN and CDR2 SYDVKM. The CDR3 nucleotides read TGTGCCAGCAGCAGGGTGTACGAGCAGTACTTC. It yields the protein CASSRVYEQYF.

The V gene is TRBV5-4, the J gene TRBJ1-1; D gene unclear. The CDR3 is 14 residues long. V was trimmed by 2 bases and J by 0 bases, leaving 8 bases between them. Germline values: CDR1 SGHNT, CDR2 YYREEE (reference sequence). The CDR3 nucleotides are TGTGCCAGCAGCTTCGGGCGGGTGAACACTGAAGCTTTCTTT. This sequence encodes CASSFGRVNTEAFF.

This clonotype has more than one count but fewer than ten. The genes are TRBV9 and TRBJ2-7; the match to TRBD2 covers 12 bases. CDR3 length equals 17 residues. CDR1 and CDR2 (germline): SGDLS, YYNGEE. The V segment lost 3 bases and the J segment 2 bases; nucleotides outside the gene matches: 9. The chain's CDR3 is CASSGLAGAYFPYEQYF. The CDR3 nucleotides read TGTGCCAGCAGCGGACTAGCGGGGGCCTACTTTCCCTACGAGCAGTACTTC.

By share of the sample, this clonotype is large. The chain links TRBV12-3 or TRBV12-4 to TRBJ2-7, with 7 bases identical to TRBD2. Germline trimming cut 6 bases from V and 7 bases from J; bases unmatched to any gene: 9. The CDR3 spans 13 residues. CDR3 sequence (DNA): TGTGCCAGCAGGGCTGGGGGAGGGAGGGAGCAGTACTTC. Translation gives CASRAGGGREQYF.

In this sample, this clonotype is medium-sized. The rearrangement links TRBV5-6 to TRBJ2-5, with D unclear. Deletions cut 3 bases from V and 5 bases from J, with 11 bases between. This CDR3 has 13 residues. Germline V lookup: CDR1 SGHDT, CDR2 YYEEEE. The CDR3 sequence: CASSSVSGETQYF. CDR3 bases: TGTGCCAGCAGCTCAGTCTCCGGGGAGACCCAGTACTTC.

J is TRBJ1-2 and V is TRBV9; D uncertain. Trimming took 2 bases from V and 7 from J, leaving 18 bases between them. There are 15 residues in the CDR3. Germline V gives CDR1 SGDLS, CDR2 YYNGEE. The CDR3 DNA reads TGTGCCAGCAGCGTCGATCGCGCAAACAAGGGTGGCTACACCTTC. It is translated as CASSVDRANKGGYTF.

By proportion, this clonotype is medium-sized. This chain uses TRBV28 with TRBJ1-5; D remains ambiguous. This CDR3 comprises 12 residues. The germline CDR1 and CDR2 sequences are MDHEN and SYDVKM. The V gene lost 3 bases and the J gene lost 6 bases, with 6 bases spanning the gap. Here the CDR3 DNA reads TGTGCCAGCAGTTTTGAGGGTCAGCCCCAGCATTTT. Protein: CASSFEGQPQHF. The variable domain in full, completed from reference TRBV28 and TRBJ1-5, reads DVKVTQSSRYLVKRTGEKVFLECVQDMDHENMFWYRQDPGLGLRLIYFSYDVKMKEKGDIPEGYSVSREKKERFSLILESASTNQTSMYLCASSFEGQPQHFGDGTRLSIL.

As to this clonotype: A far more abundant clone sits one base away, making this likely a read error. The J gene is TRBJ1-6, the V gene TRBV4-3, with D possibly TRBD1 on 6 matching bases. TRBJ1-1 matches the DNA end more closely, so the J call is doubtful. Per the germline V gene, CDR1 is LGHNA and CDR2 is YSLEER. The CDR3 totals 15 residues. CDR3 sequence: CASSHFTVGRGKAFF. The CDR3 nucleotides read TGCGCCAGCAGCCACTTCACTGTCGGCAGGGGAAAAGCTTTCTTT.

This chain uses TRBV20-1 with TRBJ1-2; 12 nucleotides line up with TRBD1. V trimming: 3 bases; J trimming: 2 bases; junction bases outside the gene matches: 7. Germline CDR1 is DFQATT and CDR2 is SNEGSKA (reference sequence). The CDR3 covers 16 residues. CDR3 DNA: TGCAGTGCTAGCCGGGACAGGGGGCCTGGGAACTATGGCTACACCTTC. Its translation: CSASRDRGPGNYGYTF.

The chain is built from TRBV7-6 and TRBJ1-2; D is unclear. V was pared by 0 bases and J by 2 bases, with 4 bases between. The CDR3 sequence is 13 residues long. Germline V CDR1 and CDR2: SGHVS, FNYEAQ. The CDR3: CASSLAANYGYTF. CDR3 in DNA: TGTGCCAGCAGCTTAGCGGCCAACTATGGCTACACCTTC.

This chain connects TRBV27 to TRBJ2-7, with D hard to call. Trimming cost V 4 bases and J 5 bases, with 12 bases left between them. This CDR3 spans 13 amino acids. Germline V gene data show CDR1 as MNHEY and CDR2 as SMNVEV (reference sequence). The CDR3 here is CASSSRMYHEQYF. CDR3 in DNA: TGTGCCAGCAGTTCCAGGATGTACCACGAGCAGTACTTC.